The 20 T cell receptor beta chains listed next were all sequenced from one sample in a study of T cell responses to AZD1222 COVID-19 vaccine. Method: immunoSEQ multiplex PCR; TCRdb's copy keeps in-frame clones and lacks some. The sample records 110,000 to 150,000 clones, approximately 93% being singletons. The specimen comprised peripheral blood, sampled on day 0 of AZD1222 vaccination. These receptors all stem from an adult in good health.

This clone was seen a single time. CDR3: CASSFDRNQPQHF. The CDR3 region has the DNA TGTGCCAGCAGCTTCGACAGGAATCAGCCCCAGCATTTT. This chain uses TRBV5-8 with TRBJ1-5, with a possible D match to TRBD1 (6 bases). Per the germline V gene, CDR1 is SGHTS and CDR2 is YDEGEE. V gave up 2 bases and J gave up 4 bases, with 7 bases separating them. CDR3 length: 13 amino acids.

The chain carries TRBV9 and TRBJ2-1, with TRBD2 matching 8 bases. CDR1 is SGDLS and CDR2 is YYNGEE in the germline V gene. After removal of 4 bases from V and 3 bases from J, the junction contained 9 bases not matched to a gene. CDR3 length: 16 residues. The CDR3, as DNA: TGTGCCAGCAGCCCCAGGACTAGCTCCAACTACAATGAGCAGTTCTTC. Translating gives CASSPRTSSNYNEQFF.

This chain connects TRBV19 to TRBJ1-5; D gene unclear. Germline CDR1 and CDR2: LNHDA and SQIVND (reference sequence). The CDR3 runs 17 residues. V shed 1 base and J shed 7 bases, with 20 bases lying between them. DNA for the CDR3: TGTGCCAGTAGTATAGTCGAAGCATCTATTACAACCCAGCCCCAGCATTTT. Translating it yields CASSIVEASITTQPQHF. Full variable domain (outside the CDR3, taken from reference TRBV19 and TRBJ1-5): DGGITQSPKYLFRKEGQNVTLSCEQNLNHDAMYWYRQDPGQGLRLIYYSQIVNDFQKGDIAEGYSVSREKKESFPLTVTSAQKNPTAFYLCASSIVEASITTQPQHFGDGTRLSIL.

V usage is TRBV7-9 and J usage is TRBJ2-5; D is unresolved. The CDR3 covers 11 residues. CDR1 is SEHNR and CDR2 is FQNEAQ in the germline V gene (reference sequence). The V end lost 3 bases, the J end lost 5 bases, and 4 bases lay between the germline ends. CDR3 region: CASSFGETQYF. The CDR3 nucleotides are TGTGCCAGCAGCTTCGGGGAGACCCAGTACTTC. The full variable domain, in which reference TRBV7-9 and TRBJ2-5 provide the parts outside the CDR3, is DTGVSQNPRHKITKRGQNVTFRCDPISEHNRLYWYRQTLGQGPEFLTYFQNEAQLEKSRLLSDRFSAERPKGSFSTLEIQRTEQGDSAMYLCASSFGETQYFGPGTRLLVL.

The DNA of the CDR3 is TGTGCCAGTACCGCGACTAGCGGGAGTCACGAGCAGTACTTC. It specifies CASTATSGSHEQYF. This rearrangement joins TRBV19 to TRBJ2-7; TRBD2 aligns across 12 bases. CDR1 and CDR2 from the germline V gene are LNHDA and SQIVND (reference sequence). J gave up 5 bases and V 7 bases, and 6 bases lay outside the gene matches. The CDR3 is made up of 14 amino acids.

The chain couples TRBV21-1 to TRBJ2-3. TRBV21-1 is described as a pseudogene. CDR3 length: 16 residues. The CDR3 DNA reads as TGTGCCAGCAGCAAACCCCGTACCAGGAGAACAGATACGCAGTATTTT. It encodes CASSKPRTRRTDTQYF.

The chain employs TRBV5-1 and TRBJ1-6; no firm D call. CDR3 length: 17 residues. Germline CDR1 is SGHRS and CDR2 is YFSETQ. The ends were cut back, 0 bases at V and 0 bases at J, with 10 bases in the middle. The CDR3 DNA sequence: TGCGCCAGCAGCTTGGAAATGCCGAGCTCCTATAATTCACCCCTCCACTTT. Its protein product is CASSLEMPSSYNSPLHF.

The chain uses TRBV11-2 and TRBJ2-1, with 10 positions matching TRBD2. CDR1 and CDR2 (germline): SGHAT, FQNNGV. V dropped 4 bases and J dropped 9; count of bases not matched to a gene: 18. CDR3 size: 18 residues. The CDR3, as DNA: TGTGCCAGCAGCTCCTCCTACGCCCCTAGCGGGAGAGACGGTGAGCAGTTCTTC. This translates into CASSSSYAPSGRDGEQFF.

The rearrangement joins TRBV5-1 to TRBJ1-6; 7 nucleotides agree with TRBD1. CDR1 is SGHRS and CDR2 is YFSETQ in the germline V gene. The junction had 5 bases not matched to a gene; V was cut back by 1 base and J by 7 bases. The CDR3 consists of 15 residues. CDR3 nucleotide sequence: TGCGCCAGCAGCTTGCTAGGGGACAGAAATTCACCCCTCCACTTT. Translated: CASSLLGDRNSPLHF.

The chain couples TRBV5-6 to TRBJ1-5; a possible D gene is TRBD1 (6 bases). The CDR3 length is 18 residues. The V and J ends lost 4 bases and 0 bases respectively, with 20 bases between them. The V gene's germline CDR1 is SGHDT and CDR2 YYEEEE. The CDR3 nucleotides read TGTGCCAGCAGCCGCAGTTGGGGGCCAGGGTATAGCAATCAGCCCCAGCATTTT. It translates to CASSRSWGPGYSNQPQHF.

The sample holds one count of this clone. The chain couples TRBV10-1 to TRBJ2-7, with D possibly matching TRBD2 (6 bases). There are 14 residues in the CDR3. Trimming removed 3 bases from V and 2 bases from J, with 11 bases in between. Germline V gene sequence: CDR1 WNHNN, CDR2 SYGVQD (reference sequence). The CDR3 coding sequence is TGCGCCAGCAGTGACGCGGGATCTACCTACGAGCAGTACTTC. Encoded protein: CASSDAGSTYEQYF.

The chain links TRBV27 to TRBJ2-1; 12 bases map to TRBD2. V was pared by 5 bases and J by 4 bases, with 15 bases of the junction left unmatched. Germline CDR1 MNHEY, CDR2 SMNVEV (reference sequence). This CDR3 comprises 19 residues. CDR3 nucleotides: TGTGCCAGCAGTACACAACTAGCGGGAGGCCTCCAGGGGTACAATGAGCAGTTCTTC. Its translation is CASSTQLAGGLQGYNEQFF.

V and J are TRBV19 and TRBJ1-2; D is unresolved. V gave up 5 bases and J gave up 4 bases, with 20 bases separating them. Germline-derived CDR1 and CDR2 are LNHDA and SQIVND (reference sequence). The CDR3 consists of 16 residues. The DNA of the CDR3 is TGTGCCAGTAGTTCGTCGTCCGGGGATTCAGTCTATGGCTACACCTTC. It yields the protein CASSSSSGDSVYGYTF. The full variable domain, completed using reference TRBV19 and TRBJ1-2, is DGGITQSPKYLFRKEGQNVTLSCEQNLNHDAMYWYRQDPGQGLRLIYYSQIVNDFQKGDIAEGYSVSREKKESFPLTVTSAQKNPTAFYLCASSSSSGDSVYGYTFGSGTRLTVV.

The V gene is TRBV4-1, the J gene TRBJ1-2, with unresolved D. V dropped 1 base and J dropped 4 bases, with 13 bases sitting between them. The CDR3 has 15 amino acids. The germline V gene has CDR1 MGHRA and CDR2 YSYEKL. The CDR3 nucleotides read TGCGCCAGCAGCCAAGTTTCAGGACCGATCTATGGCTACACCTTC. It codes for CASSQVSGPIYGYTF.

V and J are TRBV18 and TRBJ2-1; no firm D call. V gave up 2 bases and J gave up 4 bases, with 15 bases separating them. The CDR3 covers 16 residues. Looked up from germline, CDR1 is KGHSH and CDR2 is LQKENI. This chain's CDR3 is CASSPTDSVPYNEQFF. CDR3 nucleotide sequence: TGTGCCAGCTCACCAACCGACTCTGTCCCTTACAATGAGCAGTTCTTC.

This clone was seen only once. The rearrangement joins TRBV19 to TRBJ2-1, with D perhaps given as TRBD1 or TRBD2 (5 bases each). Trimming took off 5 bases at V and 8 bases at J, with 19 bases between the two ends. The CDR3 length is 15 residues. The germline gives CDR1 LNHDA, CDR2 SQIVND (reference sequence). The CDR3 DNA is TGTGCCAGTAGTTCCGGGACCCGACCCGCCGATGAGCAGTTCTTC. This sequence encodes CASSSGTRPADEQFF.

The chain couples TRBV7-8 to TRBJ1-1; D is unclear. This CDR3 is built from 15 residues. Germline CDR1 reads SGHVS; CDR2 reads FQNEAQ. The V end lost 2 bases, the J end lost 4 bases, and 14 bases lay between the germline ends. The CDR3 DNA follows: TGTGCCAGCAGCTTAATGGGTGGTAGGAGCACTGAAGCTTTCTTT. Translating gives CASSLMGGRSTEAFF.

This clone was seen a single time. This chain connects TRBV27 to TRBJ2-7; D not certain. CDR3 size: 14 residues. Germline V CDR1 and CDR2: MNHEY, SMNVEV (reference sequence). Trimming removed 3 bases from V and 5 bases from J, with 14 bases in between. The DNA of the CDR3 is TGTGCCAGCAGTTTGCAGGCCTTAGGCCACGAGCAGTACTTC. Its translation: CASSLQALGHEQYF.

This rearrangement joins TRBV11-2 to TRBJ2-3, with a weak D call TRBD2 (5 bases). The length of the CDR3 is 13 residues. Trimming shortened V by 3 bases and J by 6 bases, and 10 bases separated the two germline ends. In germline, CDR1 is SGHAT, CDR2 FQNNGV. CDR3 DNA sequence: TGTGCCAGCAGCTTTACTAGTCTGGATACGCAGTATTTT. It encodes CASSFTSLDTQYF.

This clone was observed once. CDR3 sequence reads: CAWIETSGRADTQYF. In DNA form, the CDR3 reads TGTGCCTGGATCGAGACTAGCGGGAGGGCAGATACGCAGTATTTT. The chain has TRBV30 and TRBJ2-3; 14 nucleotides line up with TRBD2. V shed 4 bases, J shed 4 bases, and the junction held 4 bases outside the gene matches. The CDR3 runs to 15 residues. Germline V CDR1 and CDR2: GTSNPN, SVGIG (reference sequence).